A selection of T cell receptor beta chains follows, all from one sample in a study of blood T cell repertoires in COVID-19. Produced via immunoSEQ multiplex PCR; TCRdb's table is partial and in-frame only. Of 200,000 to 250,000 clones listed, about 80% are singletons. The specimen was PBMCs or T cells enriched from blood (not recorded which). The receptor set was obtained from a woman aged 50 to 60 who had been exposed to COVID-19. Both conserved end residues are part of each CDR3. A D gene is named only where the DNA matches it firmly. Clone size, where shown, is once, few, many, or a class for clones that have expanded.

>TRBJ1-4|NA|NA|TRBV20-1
TGCAGTGGCAGACAGGATGAAAAACTGTTTTTT
CSGRQDEKLFF
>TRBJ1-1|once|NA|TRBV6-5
TGTGCCAGCAGCCCCGGCGCCAGGGTGAACACTGAAGCTTTCTTT
CASSPGARVNTEAFF
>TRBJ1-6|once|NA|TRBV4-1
TGCGCCAGCAGCCCCACGGGAGTTCTAACCCTCCACTTT
CASSPTGVLTLHF
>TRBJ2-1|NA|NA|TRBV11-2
TGTGCCAGCAGCTTTATCGCAGGGGCCAGGAGGAGTGAGCAGTTCTTC
CASSFIAGARRSEQFF
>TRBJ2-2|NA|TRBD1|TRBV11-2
TGTGCCAGCAGCGCTCCGGGACAGGGGAACACCGGGGAGCTGTTTTTT
CASSAPGQGNTGELFF
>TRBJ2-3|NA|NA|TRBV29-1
TGCAGCGTTGAATCCGAGGGTCGGGATACGCAGTATTTT
CSVESEGRDTQYF
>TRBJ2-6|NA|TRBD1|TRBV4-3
TGCGCCAGCAGCCAGGACAGGGGCGCCGGGGCCAACGTCCTGACTTTC
CASSQDRGAGANVLTF
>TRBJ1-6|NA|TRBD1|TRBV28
TGTGCCAGCAGTTACCCCACTCCGGGACAGGGGAATTCACCCCTCCACTTT
CASSYPTPGQGNSPLHF
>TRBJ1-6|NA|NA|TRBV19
TGTGCCAGTAGTAAGGCAGGCAATTATTCACCCCTCCACTTT
CASSKAGNYSPLHF
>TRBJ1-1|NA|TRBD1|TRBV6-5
TGTGCCAGCAGTCATCGGGACAGGGTTCCTGAAGCTTTCTTT
CASSHRDRVPEAFF
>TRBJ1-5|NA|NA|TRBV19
TGTGCCAGTAGTATAATAACAGATCAGCCCCAGCATTTT
CASSIITDQPQHF
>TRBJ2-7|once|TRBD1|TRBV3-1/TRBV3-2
TGTGCCAGCAGCCGAGAGACAGGGTTGATAAACGAGCAGTACTTC
CASSRETGLINEQYF
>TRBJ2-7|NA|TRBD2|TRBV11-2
TGTGCCAGCAGTTCGCTAGCGGGGTTATACGAGCAGTACTTC
CASSSLAGLYEQYF
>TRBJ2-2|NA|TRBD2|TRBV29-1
TGCCGCGGGGGGCGGGGGGGAGCCACCGGGGAGCTGTTTTTT
CRGGRGGATGELFF
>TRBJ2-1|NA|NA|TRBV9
TGTGCCAGCAGCGAACAGGGTAACCCGGGCGATGAGCAGTTCTTC
CASSEQGNPGDEQFF
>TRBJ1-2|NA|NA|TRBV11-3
TGTGCCAGCAGCCGACCCTGGAAGGGGGGCTACACCTTC
CASSRPWKGGYTF
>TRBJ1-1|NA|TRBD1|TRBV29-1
TGCAGCGTTGAAGATCCCCGCCTGAGTGCCGGGACAGGAGGGACTGAAGCTTTCTTT
CSVEDPRLSAGTGGTEAFF
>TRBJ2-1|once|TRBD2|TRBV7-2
TGTGCCAGCAGCTCCCTCCCTCGACGTGCTAGCGGGGGCTACAATGAGCAGTTCTTC
CASSSLPRRASGGYNEQFF
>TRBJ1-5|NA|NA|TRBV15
TGTGCCACCAGCAGAGATCTACCAGGGTATGGGGGCAGCAATCAGCCCCAGCATTTT
CATSRDLPGYGGSNQPQHF
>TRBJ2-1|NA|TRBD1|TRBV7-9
TGTGCCAGCAGCCCGATACCATACAGGGGGAGCTCCTACAATGAGCAGTTCTTC
CASSPIPYRGSSYNEQFF
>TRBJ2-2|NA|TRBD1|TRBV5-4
TGTGCCAGCAGCTTACTACAGGGGGGCACCGGGGAGCTGTTTTTT
CASSLLQGGTGELFF
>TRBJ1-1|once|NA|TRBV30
TGTGCCTGGAGTAAGTTGGACAGGAACACTGAAGCTTTCTTT
CAWSKLDRNTEAFF
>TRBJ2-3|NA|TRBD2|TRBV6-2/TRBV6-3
TGTGCCAGCAGTAAACGGGGATGGACTAGCGGGGGAGAATTCACAGATACGCAGTATTTT
CASSKRGWTSGGEFTDTQYF
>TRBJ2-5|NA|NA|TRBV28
TGTGCCACCCGGACAGATCAAGAGACCCAGTACTTC
CATRTDQETQYF
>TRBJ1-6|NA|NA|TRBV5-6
TGTGCCAGCAGCTTACGATTCCGGAATTCACCCCTCCACTTT
CASSLRFRNSPLHF
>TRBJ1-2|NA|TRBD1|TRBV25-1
TGTGCCAGCAGCCGTGGACAGGGAGGCTATGGCTACACCTTC
CASSRGQGGYGYTF
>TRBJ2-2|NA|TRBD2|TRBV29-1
TGCAGCGTTACCTTAGCGGGAGACACCGGGGAGCTGTTTTTT
CSVTLAGDTGELFF
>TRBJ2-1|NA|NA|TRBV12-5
TGTGCTAGTGGTACAGTAACCCGGATGTTCTTC
CASGTVTRMFF
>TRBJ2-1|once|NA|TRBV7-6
TGTGCCAGCAGCTTAGAGGGGGATGAGCAGTTCTTC
CASSLEGDEQFF
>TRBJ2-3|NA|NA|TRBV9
TGTGCCAGCAGCGTAGAGAAGGGGCTGGGCACAGATACGCAGTATTTT
CASSVEKGLGTDTQYF
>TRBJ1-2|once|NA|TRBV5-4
TGTGCCCGCAGCTTGGGGGGGGGAAGCAACTATGGCTACACCTTC
CARSLGGGSNYGYTF
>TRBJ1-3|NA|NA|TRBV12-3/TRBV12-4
TGTGCCAGCACCTTAGGGGGAACCATATATTTT
CASTLGGTIYF
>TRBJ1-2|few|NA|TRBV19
TGTGCCAGTGGGGCTTGGGAGGATGGCTACACCTTC
CASGAWEDGYTF
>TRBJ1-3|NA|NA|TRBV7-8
TGTGCCAGCAGCCCGAAGCCCGGACTGTACTCTGGAAACACCATATATTTT
CASSPKPGLYSGNTIYF
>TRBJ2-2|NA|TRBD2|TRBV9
TGTGCCAGCAGCGTAGACCCCCGGGGGGGGTCTGGGCGGGAGCTGTTTTTT
CASSVDPRGGSGRELFF
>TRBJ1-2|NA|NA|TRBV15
TGTGCCACCAGCAGAGAAACCCGAGGAGGCTACACCTTC
CATSRETRGGYTF
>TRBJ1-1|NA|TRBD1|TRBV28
TGTGCCAGCAGTACGCGGGACAGGGGAATCGCTGAAGCTTTCTTT
CASSTRDRGIAEAFF
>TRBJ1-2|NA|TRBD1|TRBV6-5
TGTGCCAGCGGTCGAGACAGGGGGTTGGGTGGCTACACCTTC
CASGRDRGLGGYTF
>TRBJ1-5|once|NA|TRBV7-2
TGTGCCAGCAGCTTGGCGGGGGCCGGCCAGCCCCAGCATTTT
CASSLAGAGQPQHF
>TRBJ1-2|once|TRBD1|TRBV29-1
TGCAGCGTTTTCACTCAGGGGGCGCGGGGCTATGGCTACACCTTC
CSVFTQGARGYGYTF
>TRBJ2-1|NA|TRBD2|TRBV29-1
TGCAGCTCTCGGACTAGCGGGGGGGCCAGGGAGCAGTTCTTC
CSSRTSGGAREQFF
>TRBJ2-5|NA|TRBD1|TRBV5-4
TGTGCCAGCAGCCTGGGGGGGACAGGGAACCAAGAGACCCAGTACTTC
CASSLGGTGNQETQYF
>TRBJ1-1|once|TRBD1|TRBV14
TGTGCCAGCAGCCTCCGGACAGGTCGTAACACTGAAGCTTTCTTT
CASSLRTGRNTEAFF
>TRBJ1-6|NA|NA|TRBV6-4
TGTGCCAGCACCCTCGGGGGGCCTAATAATTCACCCCTCCACTTT
CASTLGGPNNSPLHF
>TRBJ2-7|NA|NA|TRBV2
TGTGCCAGCAGTGGCGGGGTTAGTTACGAGCAGTACTTC
CASSGGVSYEQYF
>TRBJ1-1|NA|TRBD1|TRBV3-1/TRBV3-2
TGTGCCAGCAGCCAGACAGGGAGGAAGGCTGAAGCTTTCTTT
CASSQTGRKAEAFF
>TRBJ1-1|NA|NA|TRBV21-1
TGTGCCAGCGGCCACAGGGCGGGCACTGAAGCTTTCTTT
CASGHRAGTEAFF
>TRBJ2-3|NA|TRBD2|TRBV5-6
TGTGCCAGCAGCGACTTGGGGACTAGCGGGGGGACGTGGACAGATACGCAGTATTTT
CASSDLGTSGGTWTDTQYF
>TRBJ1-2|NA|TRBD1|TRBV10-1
TGCGCCAGCAGCCCGGGACAGGGAAACTATGGCTACACCTTC
CASSPGQGNYGYTF
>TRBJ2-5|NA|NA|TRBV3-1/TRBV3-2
TGTGCCAGCCATTTTCAGGAGACCCAGTACTTC
CASHFQETQYF
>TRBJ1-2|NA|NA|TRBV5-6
TGTGCCAGCAGTTCAGGGCAGTCTAACTATGGCTACACCTTC
CASSSGQSNYGYTF
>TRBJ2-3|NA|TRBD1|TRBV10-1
TGCGCCAGCAGCTCGGAGACAGGGCACACAGATACGCAGTATTTT
CASSSETGHTDTQYF
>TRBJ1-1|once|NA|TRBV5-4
TGTGCCAGCAGCTTGTCTGCGGGCACTGAAGCTTTCTTT
CASSLSAGTEAFF
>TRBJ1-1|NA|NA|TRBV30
TGTGCCTGGAGGGCCGATAACCAACGAGCTTTCTTT
CAWRADNQRAFF
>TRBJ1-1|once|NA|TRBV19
TGTGCCAGTAGCCAAAAAGGGGGACGATCTACTGAAGCTTTCTTT
CASSQKGGRSTEAFF
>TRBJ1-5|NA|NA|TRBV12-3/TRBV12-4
TGTGCCAGCAGGAACAGGAATCAGCCCCAGCATTTT
CASRNRNQPQHF